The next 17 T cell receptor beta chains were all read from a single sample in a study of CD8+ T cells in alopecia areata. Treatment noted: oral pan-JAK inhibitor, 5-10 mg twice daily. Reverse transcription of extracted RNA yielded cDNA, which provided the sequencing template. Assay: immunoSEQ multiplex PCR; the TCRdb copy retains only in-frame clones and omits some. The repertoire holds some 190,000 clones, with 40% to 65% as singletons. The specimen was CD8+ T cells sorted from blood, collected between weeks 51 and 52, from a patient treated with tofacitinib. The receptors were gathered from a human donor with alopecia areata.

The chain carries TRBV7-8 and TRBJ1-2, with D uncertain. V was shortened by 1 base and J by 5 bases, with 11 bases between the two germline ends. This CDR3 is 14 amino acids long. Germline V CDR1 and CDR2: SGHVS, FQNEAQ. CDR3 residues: CASSLDGILYGYTF. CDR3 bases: TGTGCCAGCAGCTTAGACGGGATCCTTTATGGCTACACCTTC.

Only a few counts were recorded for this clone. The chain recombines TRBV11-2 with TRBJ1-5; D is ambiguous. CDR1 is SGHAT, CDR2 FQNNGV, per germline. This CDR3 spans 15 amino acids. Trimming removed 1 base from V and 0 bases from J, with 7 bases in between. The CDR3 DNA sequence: TGTGCCAGCAGCTTAGGAAGATATAGCAATCAGCCCCAGCATTTT. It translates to CASSLGRYSNQPQHF.

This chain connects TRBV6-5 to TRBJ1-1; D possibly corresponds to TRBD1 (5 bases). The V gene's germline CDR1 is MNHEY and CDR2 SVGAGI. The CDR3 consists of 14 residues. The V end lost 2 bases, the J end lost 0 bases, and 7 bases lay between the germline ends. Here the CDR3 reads CASSYQQVNTEAFF. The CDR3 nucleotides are TGTGCCAGCAGTTACCAACAGGTGAACACTGAAGCTTTCTTT.

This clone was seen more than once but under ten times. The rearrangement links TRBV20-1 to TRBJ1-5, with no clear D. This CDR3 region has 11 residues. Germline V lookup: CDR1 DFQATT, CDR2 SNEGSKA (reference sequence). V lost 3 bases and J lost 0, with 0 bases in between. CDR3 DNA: TGCAGTGCTAGTAGCAATCAGCCCCAGCATTTT. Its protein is CSASSNQPQHF.

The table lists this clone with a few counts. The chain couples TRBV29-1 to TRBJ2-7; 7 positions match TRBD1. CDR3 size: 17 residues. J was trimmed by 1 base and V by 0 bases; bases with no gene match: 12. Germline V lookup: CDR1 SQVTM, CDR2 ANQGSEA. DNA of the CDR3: TGCAGCGTTGAAGATCGAAGTGGTGGGACAGATTCCTACGAGCAGTACTTC. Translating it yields CSVEDRSGGTDSYEQYF.

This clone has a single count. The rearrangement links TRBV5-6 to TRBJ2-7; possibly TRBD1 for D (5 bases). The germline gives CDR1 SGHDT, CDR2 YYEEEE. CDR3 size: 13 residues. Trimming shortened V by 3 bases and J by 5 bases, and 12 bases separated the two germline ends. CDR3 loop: CASSSGFLNEQYF. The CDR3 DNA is TGTGCCAGCAGCTCAGGGTTTCTCAACGAGCAGTACTTC.

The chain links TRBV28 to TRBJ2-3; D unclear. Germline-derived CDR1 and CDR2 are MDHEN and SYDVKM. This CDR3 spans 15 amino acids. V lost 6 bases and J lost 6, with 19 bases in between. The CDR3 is CASSPTGIPPDTQYF. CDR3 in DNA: TGTGCCAGCAGCCCGACTGGGATCCCGCCGGATACGCAGTATTTT.

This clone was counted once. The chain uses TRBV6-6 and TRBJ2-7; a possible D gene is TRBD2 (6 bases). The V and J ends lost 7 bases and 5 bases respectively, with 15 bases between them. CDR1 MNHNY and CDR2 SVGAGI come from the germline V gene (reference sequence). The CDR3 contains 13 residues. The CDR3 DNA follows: TGTGCCAGCACGAGGGTGGAGGGAAACGAGCAGTACTTC. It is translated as CASTRVEGNEQYF.

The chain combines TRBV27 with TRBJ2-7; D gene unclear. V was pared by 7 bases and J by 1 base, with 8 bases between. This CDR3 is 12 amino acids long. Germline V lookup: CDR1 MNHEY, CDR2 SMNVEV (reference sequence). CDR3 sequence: CASTLVSYEQYF. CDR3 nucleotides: TGTGCCAGCACCCTAGTGTCCTACGAGCAGTACTTC.

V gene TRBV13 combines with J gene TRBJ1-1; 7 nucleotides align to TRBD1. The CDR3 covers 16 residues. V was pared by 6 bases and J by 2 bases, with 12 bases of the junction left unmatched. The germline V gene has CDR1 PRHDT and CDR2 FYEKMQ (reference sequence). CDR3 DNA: TGTGCCAGCAGTCTCCGAACAGGGGAACTTAACACTGAAGCTTTCTTT. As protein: CASSLRTGELNTEAFF.

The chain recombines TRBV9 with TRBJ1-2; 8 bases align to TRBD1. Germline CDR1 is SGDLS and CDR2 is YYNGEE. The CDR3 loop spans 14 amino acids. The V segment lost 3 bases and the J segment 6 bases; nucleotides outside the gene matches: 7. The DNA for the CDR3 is TGTGCCAGCAGCGCTTTCCAGGGGGCAGATGGCTACACCTTC. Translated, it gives CASSAFQGADGYTF.

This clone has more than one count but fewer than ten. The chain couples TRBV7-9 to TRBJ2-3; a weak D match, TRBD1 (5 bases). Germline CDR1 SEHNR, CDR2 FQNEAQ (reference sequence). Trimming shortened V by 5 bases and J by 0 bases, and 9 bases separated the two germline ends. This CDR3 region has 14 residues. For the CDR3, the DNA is TGTGCCAGCAGCCCCGACAGAAGCACAGATACGCAGTATTTT. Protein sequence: CASSPDRSTDTQYF.

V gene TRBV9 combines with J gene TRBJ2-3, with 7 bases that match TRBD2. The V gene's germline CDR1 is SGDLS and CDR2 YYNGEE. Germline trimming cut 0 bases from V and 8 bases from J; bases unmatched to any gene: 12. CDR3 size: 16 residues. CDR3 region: CASSVVGGAESSTQYF. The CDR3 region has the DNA TGTGCCAGCAGCGTAGTGGGAGGGGCAGAGTCCAGTACGCAGTATTTT.

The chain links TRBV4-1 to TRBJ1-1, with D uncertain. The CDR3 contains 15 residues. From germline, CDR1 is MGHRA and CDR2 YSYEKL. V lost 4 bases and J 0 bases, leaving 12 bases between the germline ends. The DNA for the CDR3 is TGCGCCAGCAGCCCCCTCGAGTTCATGAACACTGAAGCTTTCTTT. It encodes CASSPLEFMNTEAFF.

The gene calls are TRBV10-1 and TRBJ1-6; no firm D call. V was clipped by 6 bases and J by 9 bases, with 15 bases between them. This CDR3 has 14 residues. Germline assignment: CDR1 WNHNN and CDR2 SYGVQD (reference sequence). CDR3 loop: CASRRTVGVSPLHF. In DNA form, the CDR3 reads TGCGCCAGCAGAAGGACCGTGGGAGTTTCACCCCTCCACTTT.

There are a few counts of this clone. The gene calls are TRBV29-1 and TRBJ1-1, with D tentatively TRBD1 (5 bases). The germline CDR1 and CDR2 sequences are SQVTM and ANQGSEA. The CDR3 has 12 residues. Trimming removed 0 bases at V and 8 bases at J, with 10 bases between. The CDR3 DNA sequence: TGCAGCGTTGAAGATCACTGGGGGGAAGCTTTCTTT. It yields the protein CSVEDHWGEAFF.

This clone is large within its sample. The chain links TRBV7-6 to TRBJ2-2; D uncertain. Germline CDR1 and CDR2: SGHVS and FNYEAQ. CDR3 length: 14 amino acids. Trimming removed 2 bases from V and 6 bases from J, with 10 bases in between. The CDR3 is CASSLRASAGELFF. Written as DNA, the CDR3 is TGTGCCAGCAGCTTACGGGCGAGCGCCGGGGAGCTGTTTTTT.